The T cell receptor (beta chain) described here comes from a study of regulatory T cells in long-lasting Graves disease. Documented time point: newly diagnosed GD, antithyroid drugs for less than 3 months. PBMC RNA served as the TCR library source. Germline V CDR1 and CDR2: MNHEY, SVGEGT. V was pared by 6 bases and J by 5 bases, with 14 bases between. The CDR3 runs to 14 residues. Assembly of TCR beta libraries relied on iRepertoire HTBI primers together with Arm-PCR of CDR3 regions. TCRdb re-analysed the multiplex PCR reads in MiXCR, keeping a single row per CDR3 protein. The top ten clones hold 15% to 20% of a sample with roughly 360,000 distinct CDR3 sequences, about 11% of them seen once. This same sample was also taken into another study, of T cells in Graves' hyperthyroidism and ophthalmopathy.

The receptor comes from a young woman with Graves disease. This chain uses TRBV6-2 or TRBV6-3 with TRBJ1-5, with D perhaps matching TRBD1 (6 bases). The sample here was peripheral blood mononuclear cells (PBMCs), taken at new diagnosis, from a patient treated with antithyroid drugs. CDR3 nucleotides: TGTGCCAGCAGACGCGCGGGGGCATATCAGCCCCAGCATTTT. Translation gives CASRRAGAYQPQHF.